Many counts were recorded for the clone carrying this T cell receptor (beta chain). What it binds is unknown. This specimen comes from a study of molecular identifiers for immune sequencing clone quantification. Background on the study: The replicates split RNA from roughly 18,000 or 92,000 naive CD8 cells five ways and sequenced four. General study findings and limits: One cell's worth of spiked Jurkat TCR RNA was reportedly detectable among 900,000 to 1,000,000 naive cells. A shared barcode on identical TCR molecules could lead to underestimated sizes for highly expanded clones.

V lost 2 bases and J 5 bases, leaving 9 bases between the germline ends. The CDR3 extends over 13 amino acids. Germline-derived CDR1 and CDR2 are PRHDT and FYEKMQ (reference sequence). TCRdb processed the PCR reads anew with MiXCR; each CDR3 protein has one entry. The data hold some 320,000 distinct CDR3 sequences, with about 21% observed a single time. Sorting selected naive CD8 T cells with a CD8+CD4-CCR7+CD45RA+ phenotype. Specimen: naive CD8+ T cells from blood, with Jurkat cell RNA spiked in. Subset: FACS-sorted CD8+CD4-CCR7+CD45RA+ naive T cells. The rearrangement joins TRBV13 to TRBJ1-1; D may be TRBD1 (5 bases). This sequence originates from a human donor in good health. Some libraries in this study had Jurkat cell RNA spiked in. The CDR3 DNA follows: TGTGCCAGCAGCTTACAGGAGGGGACTGAAGCTTTCTTT. It encodes CASSLQEGTEAFF.